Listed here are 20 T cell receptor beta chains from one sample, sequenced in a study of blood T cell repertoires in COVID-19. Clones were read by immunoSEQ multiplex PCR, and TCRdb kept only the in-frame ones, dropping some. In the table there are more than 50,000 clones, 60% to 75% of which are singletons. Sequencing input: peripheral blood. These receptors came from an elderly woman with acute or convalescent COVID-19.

The CDR3 coding sequence is TGTGCCATCAGGAGAGGAGCGGGCACCGGGGAGCTGTTTTTT. Translated: CAIRRGAGTGELFF. V is TRBV10-3 and J is TRBJ2-2; TRBD2 is a possible D gene (6 bases). Germline V gene sequence: CDR1 ENHRY, CDR2 SYGVKD. V gave up 6 bases and J gave up 4 bases, with 12 bases separating them. This CDR3 comprises 14 residues.

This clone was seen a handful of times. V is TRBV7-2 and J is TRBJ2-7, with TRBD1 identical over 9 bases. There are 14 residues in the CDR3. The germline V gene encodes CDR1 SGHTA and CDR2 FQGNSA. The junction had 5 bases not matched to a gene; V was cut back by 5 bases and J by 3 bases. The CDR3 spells CASSGLTGGYEQYF. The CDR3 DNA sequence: TGTGCCAGCAGCGGCCTGACAGGGGGCTACGAGCAGTACTTC.

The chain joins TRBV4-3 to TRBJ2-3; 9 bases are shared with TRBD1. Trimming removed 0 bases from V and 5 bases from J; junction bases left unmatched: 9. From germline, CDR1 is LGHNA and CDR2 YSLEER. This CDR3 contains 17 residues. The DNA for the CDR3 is TGCGCCAGCAGCCAAGATCGGACAGGGGATTTTTTAGATACGCAGTATTTT. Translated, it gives CASSQDRTGDFLDTQYF.

CDR3 DNA sequence: TGTGCCAGCAGCTTAATATACGAGCAGTACTTC. Encoded protein: CASSLIYEQYF. V gene TRBV7-2 combines with J gene TRBJ2-7; D is unresolved. The germline CDR1 and CDR2 sequences are SGHTA and FQGNSA. Trimming removed 2 bases at V and 4 bases at J, with 3 bases between. The CDR3 is 11 amino acids.

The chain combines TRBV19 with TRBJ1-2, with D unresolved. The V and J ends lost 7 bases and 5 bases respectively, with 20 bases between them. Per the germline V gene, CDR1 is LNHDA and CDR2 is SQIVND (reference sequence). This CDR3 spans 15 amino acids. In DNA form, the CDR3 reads TGTGCCAGTACCCCAGGTGGTCGGCCGGGGTATGGCTACACCTTC. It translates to CASTPGGRPGYGYTF.

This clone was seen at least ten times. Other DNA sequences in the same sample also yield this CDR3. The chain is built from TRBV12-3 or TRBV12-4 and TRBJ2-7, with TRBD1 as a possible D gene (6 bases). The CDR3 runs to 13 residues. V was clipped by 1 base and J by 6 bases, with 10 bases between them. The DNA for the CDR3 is TGTGCCAGCAGTTTAGGAGACAGGCGCGAGCAGTACTTC. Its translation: CASSLGDRREQYF.

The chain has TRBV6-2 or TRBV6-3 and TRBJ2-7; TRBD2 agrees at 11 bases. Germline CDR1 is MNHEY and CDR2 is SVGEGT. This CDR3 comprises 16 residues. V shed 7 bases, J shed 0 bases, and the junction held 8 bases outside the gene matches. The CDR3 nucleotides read TGTGCCAGCATCCCGGGACTAGCGGCTTACTCCTACGAGCAGTACTTC. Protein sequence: CASIPGLAAYSYEQYF.

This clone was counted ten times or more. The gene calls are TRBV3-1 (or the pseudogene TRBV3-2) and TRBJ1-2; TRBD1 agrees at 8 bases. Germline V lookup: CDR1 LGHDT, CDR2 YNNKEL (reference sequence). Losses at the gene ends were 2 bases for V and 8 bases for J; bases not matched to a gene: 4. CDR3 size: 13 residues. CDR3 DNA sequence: TGTGCCAGCAGCCAACGGACAGGGTACGGCTACACCTTC. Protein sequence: CASSQRTGYGYTF.

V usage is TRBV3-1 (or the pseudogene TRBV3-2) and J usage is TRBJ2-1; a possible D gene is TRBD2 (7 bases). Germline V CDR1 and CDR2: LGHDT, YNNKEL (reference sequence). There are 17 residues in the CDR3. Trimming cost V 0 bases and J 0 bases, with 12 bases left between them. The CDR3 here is CASSQEGGGSSYNEQFF. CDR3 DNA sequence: TGTGCCAGCAGCCAAGAGGGGGGGGGCTCCTCCTACAATGAGCAGTTCTTC.

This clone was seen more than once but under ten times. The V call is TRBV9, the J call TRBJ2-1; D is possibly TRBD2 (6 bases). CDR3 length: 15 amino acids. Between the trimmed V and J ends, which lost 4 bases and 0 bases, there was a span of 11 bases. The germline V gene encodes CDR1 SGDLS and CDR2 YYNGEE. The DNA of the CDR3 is TGTGCCAGCAGCTTGTCTAGCGTCTCCTACAATGAGCAGTTCTTC. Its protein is CASSLSSVSYNEQFF.

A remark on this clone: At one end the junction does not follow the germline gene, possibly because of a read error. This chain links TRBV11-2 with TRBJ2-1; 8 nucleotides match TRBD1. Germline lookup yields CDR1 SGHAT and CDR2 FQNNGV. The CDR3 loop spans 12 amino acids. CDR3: CASSPNPGQEVF. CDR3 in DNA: TGTGCCAGCAGCCCAAACCCGGGACAGGAAGTCTTC.

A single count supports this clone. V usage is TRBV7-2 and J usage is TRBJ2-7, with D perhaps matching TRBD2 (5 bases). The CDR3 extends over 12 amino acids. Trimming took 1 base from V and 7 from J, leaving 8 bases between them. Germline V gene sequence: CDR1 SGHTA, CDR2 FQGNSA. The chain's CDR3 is CASSLGLAEQYF. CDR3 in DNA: TGTGCCAGCAGCTTAGGTTTAGCGGAGCAGTACTTC. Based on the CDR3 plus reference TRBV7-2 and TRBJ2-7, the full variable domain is GAGVSQSPSNKVTEKGKDVELRCDPISGHTALYWYRQSLGQGLEFLIYFQGNSAPDKSGLPSDRFSAERTGGSVSTLTIQRTQQEDSAVYLCASSLGLAEQYFGPGTRLTVT.

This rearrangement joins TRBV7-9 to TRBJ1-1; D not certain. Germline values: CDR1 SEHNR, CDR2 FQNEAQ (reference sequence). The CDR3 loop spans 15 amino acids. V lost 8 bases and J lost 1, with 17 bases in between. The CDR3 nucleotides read TGTGCCAGCTTACCAACCGTGGGGAGGAACACTGAAGCTTTCTTT. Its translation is CASLPTVGRNTEAFF.

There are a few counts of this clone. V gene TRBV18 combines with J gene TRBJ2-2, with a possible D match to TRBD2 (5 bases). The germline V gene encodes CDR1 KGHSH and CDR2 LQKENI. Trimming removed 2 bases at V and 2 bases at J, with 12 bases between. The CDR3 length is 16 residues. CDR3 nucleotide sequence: TGTGCCAGCTCACCATTTACCAGCGGTAACACCGGGGAGCTGTTTTTT. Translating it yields CASSPFTSGNTGELFF.

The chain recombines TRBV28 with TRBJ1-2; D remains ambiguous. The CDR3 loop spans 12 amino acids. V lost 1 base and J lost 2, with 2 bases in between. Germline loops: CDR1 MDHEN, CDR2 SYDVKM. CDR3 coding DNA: TGTGCCAGCAGTTTATTAAACTATGGCTACACCTTC. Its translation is CASSLLNYGYTF.

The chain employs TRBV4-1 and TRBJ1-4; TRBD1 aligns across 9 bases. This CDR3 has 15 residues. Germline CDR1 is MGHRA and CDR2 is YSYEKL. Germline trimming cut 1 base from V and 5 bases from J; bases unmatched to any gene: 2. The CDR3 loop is CASSQATGGNEKLFF. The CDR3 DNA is TGCGCCAGCAGCCAAGCGACAGGGGGGAATGAAAAACTGTTTTTT.

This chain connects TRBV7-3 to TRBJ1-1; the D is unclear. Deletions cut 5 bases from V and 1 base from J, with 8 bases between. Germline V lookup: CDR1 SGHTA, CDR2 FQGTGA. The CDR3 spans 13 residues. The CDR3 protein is CASSDAGNTEAFF. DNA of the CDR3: TGTGCCAGCAGCGACGCAGGGAACACTGAAGCTTTCTTT. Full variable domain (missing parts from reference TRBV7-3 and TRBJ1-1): GAGVSQTPSNKVTEKGKYVELRCDPISGHTALYWYRQSLGQGPEFLIYFQGTGAADDSGLPNDRFFAVRPEGSVSTLKIQRTERGDSAVYLCASSDAGNTEAFFGQGTRLTVV.

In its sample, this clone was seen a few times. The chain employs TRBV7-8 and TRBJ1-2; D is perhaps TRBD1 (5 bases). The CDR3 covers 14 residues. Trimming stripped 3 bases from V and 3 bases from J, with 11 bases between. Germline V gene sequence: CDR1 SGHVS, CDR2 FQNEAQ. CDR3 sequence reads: CASSLRQGDYGYTF. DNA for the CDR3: TGTGCCAGCAGCTTGAGGCAGGGCGACTATGGCTACACCTTC.

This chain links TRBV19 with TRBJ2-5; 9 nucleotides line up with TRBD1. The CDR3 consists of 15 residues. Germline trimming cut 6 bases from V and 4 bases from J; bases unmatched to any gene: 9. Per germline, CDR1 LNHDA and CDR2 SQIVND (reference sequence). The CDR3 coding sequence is TGTGCCAGTAGCCCGGACAGGGGAGTGGGAGAGACCCAGTACTTC. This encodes CASSPDRGVGETQYF.

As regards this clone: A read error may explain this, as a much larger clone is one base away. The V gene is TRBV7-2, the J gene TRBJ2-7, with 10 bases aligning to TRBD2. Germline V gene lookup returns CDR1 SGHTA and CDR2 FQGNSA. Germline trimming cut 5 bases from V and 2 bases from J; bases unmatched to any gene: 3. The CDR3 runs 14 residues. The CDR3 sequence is CASSRTSGTYEQYF. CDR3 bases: TGTGCCAGCAGCAGGACTAGCGGTACCTACGAGCAGTACTTC.